By share, the clone carrying this T cell receptor beta chain counts as medium-sized. As yet, its antigen is unknown. The data belong to a study of neurological immune-mediated disorders. The unsorted libraries originated from 2 million PBMCs that had been stored at -80 C. General study points: The greatest TCR clonal expansion occurred in HTLV-1-associated myelopathy and the least in multiple sclerosis, which fell below healthy controls.

The CDR3 runs to 16 residues. Trimming took 6 bases from V and 1 from J, leaving 18 bases between them. The germline V gene has CDR1 SGHTA and CDR2 FQGNSA. 5'RACE with 10-nucleotide random UMIs produced the cDNA. Every sequencing run produced over 180 million TCR-beta sequences that came from 15-18 subjects. TCRdb processed the 5' RACE reads anew with MiXCR; each CDR3 protein has one entry. This sample has 25,000 to 35,000 distinct CDR3 sequences, with about 1.6% found just once. The sequencing sample was made of PBMCs. The clonotype was recovered from a woman in her 30s with multiple sclerosis. V and J are TRBV7-2 and TRBJ1-1; no reliable D call. CDR3 DNA sequence: TGTGCCAGCAGAACAAGGTCGGACGCGAGGAACACTGAAGCTTTCTTT. Translating it yields CASRTRSDARNTEAFF.